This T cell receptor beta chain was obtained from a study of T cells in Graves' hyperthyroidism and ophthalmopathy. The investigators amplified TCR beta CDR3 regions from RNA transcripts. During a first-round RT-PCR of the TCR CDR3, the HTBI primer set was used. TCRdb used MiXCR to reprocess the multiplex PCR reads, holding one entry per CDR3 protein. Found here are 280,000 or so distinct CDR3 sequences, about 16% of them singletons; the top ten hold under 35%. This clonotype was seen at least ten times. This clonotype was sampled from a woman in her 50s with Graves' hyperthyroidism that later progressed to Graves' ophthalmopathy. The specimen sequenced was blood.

The CDR3 nucleotides are TGTGCCAGCAGTTACTCCTCGGGAGGCCAGGCCCAGCATTTT. This encodes CASSYSSGGQAQHF. The chain recombines TRBV6-5 with TRBJ1-5; D call uncertain. Germline V gives CDR1 MNHEY, CDR2 SVGAGI. V was clipped by 0 bases and J by 11 bases, with 14 bases between them. The CDR3 is 14 amino acids.